This T cell receptor beta chain originates from a study of beta chain features in type 1 diabetes. All of the isolated RNA was reverse transcribed, so expressed TCRB transcripts were sequenced. Using immunoSEQ multiplex PCR, the repertoire was profiled, and TCRdb retains in-frame clones only, with some absent. The top ten hold 0.02% to 0.025% of the sample, which has about 930,000 clones, roughly a sixth seen once. V was trimmed by 4 bases and J by 9 bases, leaving 13 bases between them. CDR1 and CDR2 (germline): SGHDT, YYEEEE. This CDR3 contains 12 residues. The receptor was derived from a woman aged 18-29 years in good health. Sequencing was done on a sample of naive CD4+ T cells from blood. This chain links TRBV5-6 with TRBJ1-1; no firm D call. The CDR3 loop reads CASSARTGKAFF. For the CDR3, the DNA is TGTGCCAGCAGCGCTAGAACCGGGAAAGCTTTCTTT.